Presented here are 19 T cell receptor beta chains from one specimen sequenced in a study of tumor-infiltrating lymphocytes in oesophageal squamous cell carcinoma (dated by TCRdb to about 2016). Libraries were prepared through PCR. Data came from an Illumina HiSeq 2000. Using fastp at Q25 and MiXCR, TCRdb reprocessed the public reads and kept productive beta chains. CDR3 protein duplicates are merged, each entry listing the most common genes and DNA. The sample table holds approximately 10,000 distinct CDR3 sequences, of which around 50% were seen once. The top ten clonotypes cover around 25% of the sample. Material: esophageal tumor tissue. The receptors come from a male donor with esophageal squamous cell carcinoma.

This clonotype occurred many times. The gene calls are TRBV18 and TRBJ2-5; the match to TRBD2 covers 9 bases. The CDR3 loop spans 15 amino acids. Germline V gene lookup returns CDR1 KGHSH and CDR2 LQKENI. The V gene end was trimmed by 2 bases and the J gene end by 5 bases; junction bases not matched to a gene: 6. CDR3 sequence (DNA): TGTGCCAGCTCACCATTAGCGGGAGTGAGTGAGACCCAGTACTTC. Translating gives CASSPLAGVSETQYF.

This clonotype has only a few counts. The V call is TRBV12-3 or TRBV12-4, the J call TRBJ1-1; D is perhaps TRBD1 (5 bases). Trimming shortened V by 5 bases and J by 0 bases, and 13 bases separated the two germline ends. This CDR3 is built from 15 residues. The CDR3 coding sequence is TGTGCCAGCAGTAACCAACAGGTGATGAACACTGAAGCTTTCTTT. Translated, it gives CASSNQQVMNTEAFF.

The chain carries TRBV20-1 and TRBJ1-1, with TRBD2 matching over 12 bases. The end of the DNA aligns better with TRBJ2-5, so the J call may be wrong. This CDR3 has 15 residues. Germline assignment: CDR1 DFQATT and CDR2 SNEGSKA (reference sequence). CDR3 nucleotides: TGCAGTGCTGAAAAGACTAGCGGGAGTTCTGAGACCCAGTACTTC. Its translation: CSAEKTSGSSETQYF.

On this clonotype itself: The germline gene is not matched at one end of the junction; a read error may be the cause. The gene calls are TRBV7-6 and TRBJ2-1; 8 nucleotides line up with TRBD1. The CDR3 runs to 18 residues. Germline CDR1 and CDR2: SGHVS and FNYEAQ. CDR3 DNA: TGTGCCAGCAGCTTAGTCCCCCGGCGGACAGGGAATAATTCACCCCTCCACTTC. This sequence encodes CASSLVPRRTGNNSPLHF.

This clonotype was counted once. This may stem from a read error, because a much larger clone lies one nucleotide away. Here the CDR3 omits its conserved ending phenylalanine or tryptophan, so a read error is the likely source. The rearrangement links TRBV10-3 to TRBJ2-3, with 12 bases aligning to TRBD2. Trimming took 10 bases from V and 3 from J; bases not matched to a gene: 5. The CDR3 has 14 residues. Germline-derived CDR1 and CDR2 are ENHRY and SYGVKD. The chain's CDR3 is CATRLAGETDTQYS. For the CDR3, the DNA is TGTGCCACCCGACTAGCGGGAGAAACAGATACGCAGTATTCT.

A word on this clonotype: The conserved phenylalanine or tryptophan normally closing the CDR3 is absent here, so this likely arose from a read error. Because the CDR3's place on the DNA is in doubt, the DNA is left out and the CDR3 is given as listed by TCRdb. This rearrangement joins TRBV7-6 to TRBJ2-3; TRBD1 is the table's D call and was not checked against the DNA. Germline assignment: CDR1 SGHVS and CDR2 FNYEAQ. The CDR3 is 16 residues long, counting both termini. The CDR3 spells CASSSLGVEETQYFGP.

This clonotype was seen many times. The chain employs TRBV28 and TRBJ1-5; 9 bases agree with TRBD1. With 4 bases clipped from V and 8 bases from J, the junction kept 9 bases outside the gene matches. CDR3 length equals 15 residues. Germline CDR1 MDHEN, CDR2 SYDVKM. In nucleotides, the CDR3 is TGTGCCAGCAGTTCGACAGGGGGGGCTTGGAAGCCCCAGCATTTT. This translates into CASSSTGGAWKPQHF.

At least ten counts were recorded for this clonotype. A much more abundant neighbour one base away suggests this may be a read error. The gene calls are TRBV6-4 and TRBJ2-4; D remains ambiguous. The V gene lost 2 bases and the J gene lost 13 bases, with 15 bases spanning the gap. The CDR3 extends over 13 amino acids. Per germline, CDR1 MRHNA and CDR2 SNTAGT. The CDR3 bases are TGTGCCAGCAGTGACGGCGATTACAATGAGCAGTACTTC. Translating it yields CASSDGDYNEQYF.

J is TRBJ2-1 and V is TRBV6-4, with a possible D match to TRBD1 (7 bases). Germline V gene data show CDR1 as MRHNA and CDR2 as SNTAGT. V was trimmed by 5 bases and J by 0 bases, leaving 11 bases between them. The CDR3 is 15 amino acids. The CDR3 DNA sequence: TGTGCCAGCAGTCCCCAGGGGGGCTCCTACAATGAGCAGTTCTTC. Amino acid sequence: CASSPQGGSYNEQFF.

The table lists this clonotype with many counts. The chain is built from TRBV20-1 and TRBJ2-1; D tentatively fits TRBD1 or TRBD2 (5 bases each). The last part of the DNA fits TRBJ2-7 better; the J call may be wrong. The CDR3 is 13 amino acids. Germline CDR1 DFQATT, CDR2 SNEGSKA (reference sequence). The CDR3 DNA follows: TGCAGTGCCCAAAGGGACGGAGGCTACGAGCAGTACTTC. Translation: CSAQRDGGYEQYF.

This clonotype was recorded only once. The chain carries TRBV7-2 and TRBJ2-1; a possible D gene is TRBD2 (6 bases). Trimming cost V 0 bases and J 7 bases, with 10 bases left between them. CDR3 size: 14 residues. Germline-derived CDR1 and CDR2 are SGHTA and FQGNSA. The CDR3 DNA reads as TGTGCCAGCAGCTTAGCCACTAGCATAAATGAGCAGTTCTTC. It specifies CASSLATSINEQFF.

This sequence joins TRBV7-8 and TRBJ2-1; 9 bases match TRBD2. Gene TRBJ2-7 matches the end of the DNA better, so the J call may be wrong. CDR3 length: 17 amino acids. Germline V CDR1 and CDR2: SGHVS, FQNEAQ. The CDR3 coding sequence is TGTGCCAGCAGCTCGACTAGCGGAAGAGGCTCCTACAATGAGCAGTACTTC. This encodes CASSSTSGRGSYNEQYF.

The sample holds many counts of this clonotype. The CDR3 reads CASSNIITGDFNYGYTF. In DNA form, the CDR3 reads TGTGCCAGCAGCAATATCATCACAGGGGATTTTAACTATGGCTACACCTTC. The V gene is TRBV7-9, the J gene TRBJ1-2; 7 bases are a match to TRBD1. Germline CDR1 reads SEHNR; CDR2 reads FQNEAQ (reference sequence). This CDR3 spans 17 amino acids. The J segment lost 1 base and the V segment lost 5 bases, leaving 13 bases of the junction unmatched.

This clonotype was picked up a small number of times. The gene calls are TRBV27 and TRBJ2-4; 13 nucleotides match TRBD2. The DNA matches TRBJ2-7 better at its end, which makes the J call doubtful. Germline CDR1 reads MNHEY; CDR2 reads SMNVEV (reference sequence). This CDR3 comprises 14 residues. In DNA, the CDR3 is TGTGCCAGCAGTCGGACTAGCGGGAGTGGCGAGCAGTACTTC. Protein: CASSRTSGSGEQYF.

This clonotype was recorded at least ten times. The CDR3 region has the DNA TGTGCCAGCAGTTACGGGACAGGGCTGGACGAGCAGTACTTC. It translates to CASSYGTGLDEQYF. This chain joins TRBV28 and TRBJ2-7, with 9 bases aligning to TRBD1. V was pared by 4 bases and J by 5 bases, with 6 bases of the junction left unmatched. Germline CDR1 is MDHEN and CDR2 is SYDVKM. The CDR3 contains 14 residues.

This clonotype has a count of ten or more. V and J are TRBV12-3 or TRBV12-4 and TRBJ2-1; 7 nucleotides match TRBD1. CDR3 length: 15 amino acids. With V trimmed by 8 bases and J by 0 bases, 7 bases remained unmatched. CDR3 sequence: CASARGDSSYNEQFF. In nucleotides, the CDR3 is TGTGCCAGCGCTCGAGGGGACAGCTCCTACAATGAGCAGTTCTTC.

This chain links TRBV7-9 with TRBJ2-5, with 11 bases fitting TRBD1. The J call may be mistaken, given a closer DNA end match to TRBJ2-1. CDR1 and CDR2 from the germline V gene are SEHNR and FQNEAQ (reference sequence). The CDR3 runs 14 residues. DNA for the CDR3: TGTGCCAGCAGAGGGACAGGGGGACTCGATGAGCAGTTCTTC. Its translation is CASRGTGGLDEQFF.

The rearrangement uses TRBV7-2 and TRBJ2-7, with a tentative D call TRBD2 (7 bases). V was cut by 8 bases and J by 0 bases, with 11 bases left in between. Per germline, CDR1 SGHTA and CDR2 FQGNSA. The CDR3 runs 13 residues. The CDR3 bases are TGTGCCAGCCGGGGGGCTAGCTCCTACGAGCAGTACTTC. It specifies CASRGASSYEQYF.

The chain joins TRBV7-6 to TRBJ2-5, with 8 bases lining up with TRBD1. V was clipped by 5 bases and J by 2 bases; unmatched bases: 4. Germline CDR1 is SGHVS and CDR2 is FNYEAQ. The CDR3 is made up of 14 amino acids. CDR3 region: CASSLGQGQETQYF. CDR3 in DNA: TGTGCCAGCAGCCTCGGACAGGGACAAGAGACCCAGTACTTC.